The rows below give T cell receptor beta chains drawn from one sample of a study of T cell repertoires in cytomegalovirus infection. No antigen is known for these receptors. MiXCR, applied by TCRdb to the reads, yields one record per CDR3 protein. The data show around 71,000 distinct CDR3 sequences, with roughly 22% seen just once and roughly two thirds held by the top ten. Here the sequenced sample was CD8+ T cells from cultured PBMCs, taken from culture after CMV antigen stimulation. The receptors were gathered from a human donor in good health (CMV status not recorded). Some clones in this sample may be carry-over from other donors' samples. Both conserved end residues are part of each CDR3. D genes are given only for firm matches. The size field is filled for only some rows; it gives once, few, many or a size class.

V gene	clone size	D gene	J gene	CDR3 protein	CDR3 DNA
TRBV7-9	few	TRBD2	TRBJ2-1	CASSLLVAGRDEQFF	TGTGCCAGCAGCTTACTGGTAGCGGGGCGCGATGAGCAGTTCTTC
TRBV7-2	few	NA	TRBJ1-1	CASSYFGETEAFF	TGTGCCAGCAGCTACTTCGGAGAAACTGAAGCTTTCTTT
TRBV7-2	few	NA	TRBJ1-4	CASSDVGKLFF	TGTGCCAGCAGCGATGTCGGAAAACTGTTTTTT
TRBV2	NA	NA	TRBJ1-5	CASRGGMNSNQPQHF	TGTGCCAGCAGGGGGGGGATGAATAGCAATCAGCCCCAGCATTTT
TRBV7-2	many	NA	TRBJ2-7	CASSLGPVDYEQYF	TGTGCCAGCAGCTTAGGCCCAGTCGACTACGAGCAGTACTTC
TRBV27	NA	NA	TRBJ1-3	CASSPMPGVGNTIYF	TGTGCCAGCAGTCCGATGCCCGGGGTTGGAAACACCATATATTTT
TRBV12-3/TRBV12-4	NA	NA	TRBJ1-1	CASSPRDTLNTEAFF	TGTGCCAGCAGTCCAAGGGACACCTTGAACACTGAAGCTTTCTTT
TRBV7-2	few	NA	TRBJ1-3	CASSSSTGTGNTIYF	TGTGCCAGCAGCTCTAGCACAGGGACTGGAAACACCATATATTTT
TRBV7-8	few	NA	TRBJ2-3	CASSFGPEGDTQYF	TGTGCCAGCAGCTTCGGTCCGGAGGGAGATACGCAGTATTTT
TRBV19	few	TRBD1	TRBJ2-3	CASSLWTGGLDTDTQYF	TGTGCCAGTAGTCTGTGGACAGGGGGTCTAGACACAGATACGCAGTATTTT
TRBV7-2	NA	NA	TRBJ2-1	CASSLVADLYNEQFF	TGTGCCAGCAGCTTAGTAGCGGACCTCTACAATGAGCAGTTCTTC
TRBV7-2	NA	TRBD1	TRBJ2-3	CASSLLQGGLDTQYF	TGTGCCAGCAGCTTATTACAGGGGGGTTTGGATACGCAGTATTTT
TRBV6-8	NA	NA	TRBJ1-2	CASSYKTTYGYTF	TGCGCCAGCAGTTACAAGACAACCTATGGCTACACCTTC
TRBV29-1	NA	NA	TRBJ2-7	CSVEEGNYEQYF	TGCAGCGTTGAAGAGGGGAACTACGAGCAGTACTTC
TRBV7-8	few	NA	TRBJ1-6	CASSLFEVERPLHF	TGTGCCAGCAGCTTATTTGAAGTGGAACGACCCCTCCACTTT
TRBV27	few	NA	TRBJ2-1	CASAASSYNEQFF	TGTGCCAGCGCGGCTAGCTCCTACAATGAGCAGTTCTTC
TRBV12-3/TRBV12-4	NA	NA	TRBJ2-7	CASSGTRDYEQYF	TGTGCCAGCTCTGGGACAAGAGACTACGAGCAGTACTTC
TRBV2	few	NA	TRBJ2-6	CASSEKGGSGANVLTF	TGTGCCAGCAGTGAAAAGGGAGGCTCTGGGGCCAACGTCCTGACTTTC
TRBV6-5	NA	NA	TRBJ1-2	CASSYSGSRGAYGYTF	TGTGCCAGCAGTTACTCGGGCTCACGCGGGGCCTATGGCTACACCTTC
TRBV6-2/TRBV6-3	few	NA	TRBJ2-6	CASSLDSGANVLTF	TGTGCCAGCAGTTTAGACTCTGGGGCCAACGTCCTGACTTTC
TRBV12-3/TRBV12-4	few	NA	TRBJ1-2	CASSYRPGTFSYGYTF	TGTGCCAGCAGTTACCGTCCCGGGACATTTAGCTATGGCTACACCTTC
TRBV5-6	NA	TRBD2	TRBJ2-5	CASSSVSGGSHGTQYF	TGTGCCAGCAGCTCCGTAAGCGGGGGGTCCCACGGGACCCAGTACTTC
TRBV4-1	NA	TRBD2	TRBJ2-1	CASSPTSGGALEQFF	TGCGCCAGCAGCCCGACTAGCGGGGGGGCCCTTGAGCAGTTCTTC
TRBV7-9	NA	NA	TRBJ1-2	CASSDANRYGYTF	TGTGCCAGCAGCGACGCTAACAGATATGGCTACACCTTC
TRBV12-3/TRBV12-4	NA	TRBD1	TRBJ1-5	CASKGQTQPQHF	TGTGCCAGCAAGGGACAGACTCAGCCCCAGCATTTT
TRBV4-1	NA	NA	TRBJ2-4	CASSQDHSRGKNIQYF	TGCGCCAGCAGCCAAGATCATAGTAGGGGCAAAAACATTCAGTACTTC
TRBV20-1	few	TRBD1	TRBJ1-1	CSARGGQDTEAFF	TGCAGTGCTAGGGGGGGACAGGACACTGAAGCTTTCTTT
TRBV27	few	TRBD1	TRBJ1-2	CASSSGQGVGYGYTF	TGTGCCAGCAGTTCGGGACAGGGGGTCGGCTATGGCTACACCTTC
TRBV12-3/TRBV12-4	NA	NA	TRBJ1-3	CASCLGDTIYF	TGTGCCAGCTGTTTAGGAGACACCATATATTTT
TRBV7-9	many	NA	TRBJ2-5	CASSAPFAQETQYF	TGTGCCAGCAGCGCCCCATTTGCCCAAGAGACCCAGTACTTC
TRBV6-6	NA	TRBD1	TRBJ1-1	CASSPWTGPKTEAFF	TGTGCCAGCAGTCCTTGGACAGGCCCGAAGACTGAAGCTTTCTTT
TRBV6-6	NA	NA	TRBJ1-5	CASSRTNQPQHF	TGTGCCAGCAGCCGGACTAATCAGCCCCAGCATTTT
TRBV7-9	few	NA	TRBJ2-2	CASSSPLKNTGELFF	TGTGCCAGCAGCTCTCCACTCAAGAACACCGGGGAGCTGTTTTTT
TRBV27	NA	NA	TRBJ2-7	CASSLKGGTDLFDEQYF	TGTGCCAGCAGTTTAAAGGGAGGGACAGACCTCTTCGATGAGCAGTACTTC
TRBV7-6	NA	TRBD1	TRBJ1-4	CASSSAGTGGGRTNEKLFF	TGTGCCAGCAGCAGCGCCGGGACAGGGGGCGGACGAACTAATGAAAAACTGTTTTTT
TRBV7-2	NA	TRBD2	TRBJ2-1	CASSLPTSLNEQFF	TGTGCCAGCAGCCTCCCGACTAGCCTAAATGAGCAGTTCTTC
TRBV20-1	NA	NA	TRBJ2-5	CSATNQETQYF	TGCAGTGCAACCAACCAAGAGACCCAGTACTTC
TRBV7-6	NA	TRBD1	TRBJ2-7	CASSFEQGVRNEQYF	TGTGCCAGCAGCTTCGAACAGGGGGTCAGGAACGAGCAGTACTTC
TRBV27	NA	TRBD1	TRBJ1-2	CASSITGGDGYTF	TGTGCCAGCAGTATTACAGGGGGCGACGGCTACACCTTC
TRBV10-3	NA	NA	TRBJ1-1	CAISEAVFGTEAFF	TGTGCCATCAGTGAGGCGGTCTTTGGCACTGAAGCTTTCTTT
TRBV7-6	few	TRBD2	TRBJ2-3	CASSPSPTSGETDTQYF	TGTGCCAGCAGCCCCTCTCCGACTAGCGGGGAGACAGATACGCAGTATTTT
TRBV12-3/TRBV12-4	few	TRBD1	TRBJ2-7	CASSLFSPRTGDYEQYF	TGTGCCAGCAGCTTATTCTCCCCAAGGACAGGGGACTACGAGCAGTACTTC
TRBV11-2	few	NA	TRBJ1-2	CASSLDGVYGYTF	TGTGCCAGCAGCTTAGATGGAGTATATGGCTACACCTTC
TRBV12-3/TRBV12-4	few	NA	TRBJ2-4	CASSFSTNIQYF	TGTGCCAGCAGTTTTTCCACAAACATTCAGTACTTC
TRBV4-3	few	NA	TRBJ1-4	CASSQYGTDGEKLFF	TGCGCCAGCAGCCAGTACGGGACCGACGGGGAAAAACTGTTTTTT
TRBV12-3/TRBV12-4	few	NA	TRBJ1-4	CASTNNEKLFF	TGTGCCAGCACCAATAATGAAAAACTGTTTTTT
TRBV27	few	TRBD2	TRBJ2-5	CASRTSGGIQETQYF	TGTGCCAGCAGAACTAGCGGGGGTATCCAAGAGACCCAGTACTTC
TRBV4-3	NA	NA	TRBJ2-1	CASSQDGAASSYNEQFF	TGCGCCAGCAGCCAAGATGGGGCGGCTAGCTCCTACAATGAGCAGTTCTTC
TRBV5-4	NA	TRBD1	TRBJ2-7	CASSLPRGTESYEQYF	TGTGCCAGCAGCTTGCCACGAGGGACAGAGTCCTACGAGCAGTACTTC
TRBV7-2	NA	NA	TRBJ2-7	CASSARDGPYEQYF	TGTGCCAGCAGCGCCCGGGACGGCCCCTACGAGCAGTACTTC
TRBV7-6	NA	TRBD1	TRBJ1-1	CASSLTSGGVEAFF	TGTGCCAGCAGCTTAACTTCAGGGGGGGTTGAAGCTTTCTTT
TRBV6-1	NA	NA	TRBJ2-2	CASSEFVGGDTGELFF	TGTGCCAGCAGTGAATTTGTAGGAGGGGACACCGGGGAGCTGTTTTTT
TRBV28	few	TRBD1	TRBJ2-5	CASSIYRDRQETQYF	TGTGCCAGCAGTATCTACCGGGACAGACAAGAGACCCAGTACTTC
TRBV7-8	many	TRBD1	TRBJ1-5	CASSPDRNSNQPQHF	TGTGCCAGCAGCCCGGACAGGAATAGCAATCAGCCCCAGCATTTT